This T cell receptor (beta chain) was captured by sequencing in a study of T cells in Graves' hyperthyroidism and ophthalmopathy. Study context: At the time of initial diagnosis and before any treatment, peripheral blood was collected. General observations from the study: Most thyroid clonotypes expanded above 0.001 were also detected in blood.

The V gene's germline CDR1 is MNHEY and CDR2 SMNVEV (reference sequence). V trimming: 6 bases; J trimming: 5 bases; junction bases outside the gene matches: 8. The CDR3 totals 14 residues. Researchers took RNA transcripts and amplified the TCR beta CDR3 regions from them. TCR CDR3 regions were first amplified by RT-PCR with HTBI primers. Using its own MiXCR run on the multiplex PCR reads, TCRdb lists one record per CDR3 protein. The table records some 500,000 distinct CDR3 sequences, approximately 24% of them present only once. Each person with ophthalmopathy scored at least 3 on the Clinical Activity Score, reached NOSPECS grade 4 or higher, and had been ill under 3 months. This clonotype was seen at least ten times. No antigen is known for it.

The sequenced sample was blood. The receptor's source is a woman aged 30 to 39 with Graves' ophthalmopathy. J is TRBJ2-5 and V is TRBV27; 8 bases fit TRBD2. CDR3: CASRSWVAGETQYF. The CDR3 coding sequence is TGTGCCAGCAGGAGCTGGGTAGCGGGGGAGACCCAGTACTTC.